This T cell receptor (beta chain) derives from a study of T cells in Graves' hyperthyroidism and ophthalmopathy. This clonotype was observed at least ten times. Trimming pared 0 bases from V and 6 bases from J, leaving 18 bases between. Germline lookup yields CDR1 DFQATT and CDR2 SNEGSKA (reference sequence). This CDR3 has 15 amino acids. Template material for amplifying TCR beta CDR3 regions consisted of RNA transcripts. In the first-round RT-PCR of the TCR CDR3, the HTBI primer set was used. From the multiplex PCR reads, TCRdb called clonotypes with MiXCR, one entry per CDR3 protein. The sample holds about 290,000 distinct CDR3 sequences, roughly 13% seen once.

The chain has TRBV20-1 and TRBJ2-7; the D is unclear. This TCR came from a woman aged 40 to 55 with Graves' hyperthyroidism. Sequenced input: blood. CDR3 amino acids: CSARDRLSSGREQYF. The CDR3 DNA sequence: TGCAGTGCTAGAGATCGGCTCTCCTCCGGTCGCGAGCAGTACTTC.